The present entry profiles one T cell receptor (beta chain) with its context. MiXCR was run by TCRdb on the RT-PCR reads, yielding one entry per CDR3 protein. The sample holds about 680,000 distinct CDR3 sequences; 12% to 15% are singletons and the top ten take 3% to 4.5%. The length of the CDR3 is 14 residues. The V gene's germline CDR1 is KGHDR and CDR2 SFDVKD. The junction had 4 bases not matched to a gene; V was cut back by 0 bases and J by 9 bases. The V call is TRBV24-1, the J call TRBJ2-1, with 7 bases fitting TRBD2. The sequenced material came from memory CD4+ T cells from blood. The source of this sequence is a female donor in good health, serving as a healthy control. CDR3 bases: TGTGCCACCAGTGATTTGGGGGGGGATGTTGAGCAGTTCTTC. Its translation is CATSDLGGDVEQFF.